Listed here are 26 T cell receptor beta chains from one sample, sequenced in a study of persistence of HIV-infected CD4 T cells. These receptors have no known antigen. This nonspecific control used anti-CD3/anti-CD28 bead stimulation of CD4+ T cells. Responding CD4+ T cells were sorted by upregulation of both CD40 ligand and CD69. Sequencing used immunoSEQ version 4 in survey mode. The method was immunoSEQ multiplex PCR; TCRdb's version includes in-frame clones alone and lacks a portion of them. The repertoire holds roughly 43,000 clones, just over 90% seen once, with about 1.7% in the top ten. Sample: CD4+ T cells sorted from PBMCs after roughly 18-hour stimulation, taken from a patient who received antiretroviral therapy. The receptors here all came from an adult man with HIV who was CMV-seropositive.

The chain has TRBV5-1 and TRBJ1-1; 9 bases map to TRBD1. Germline V gives CDR1 SGHRS, CDR2 YFSETQ. V gave up 5 bases and J gave up 5 bases; unmatched junction bases: 7. This CDR3 has 14 amino acids. This CDR3 reads CASSYDRGVTEAFF. The CDR3 nucleotides read TGCGCCAGCAGTTATGACAGGGGGGTGACTGAAGCTTTCTTT.

V is TRBV12-5 and J is TRBJ2-1; TRBD1 matches at 8 bases. Trimming at V came to 0 bases and at J to 4 bases, leaving 5 bases not matched to a gene. There are 16 residues in the CDR3. In germline, CDR1 is LGHNT, CDR2 FRNRAP. CDR3 sequence: CASGLVLRGRYNEQFF. The CDR3 nucleotides read TGTGCTAGTGGTTTGGTCCTCAGGGGGCGGTACAATGAGCAGTTCTTC. The variable domain in full, completed from reference TRBV12-5 and TRBJ2-1, reads DARVTQTPRHKVTEMGQEVTMRCQPILGHNTVFWYRQTMMQGLELLAYFRNRAPLDDSGMPKDRFSAEMPDATLATLKIQPSEPRDSAVYFCASGLVLRGRYNEQFFGPGTRLTVL.

J is TRBJ2-7 and V is TRBV6-5; D ambiguous. V was pared by 6 bases and J by 7 bases, with 10 bases between. Germline CDR1 is MNHEY and CDR2 is SVGAGI. The length of the CDR3 is 11 residues. Here the CDR3 reads CASSFMAEQYF. The DNA of the CDR3 is TGTGCCAGCAGCTTCATGGCGGAGCAGTACTTC.

The chain employs TRBV10-3 and TRBJ2-2; D is unresolved. Trimming left V 3 bases short and J 5 bases short, with 7 bases between. The germline CDR1 and CDR2 sequences are ENHRY and SYGVKD. This CDR3 spans 13 amino acids. The CDR3, as DNA: TGTGCCATCAGTGAATCATTAACCGGGGAGCTGTTTTTT. Amino acid sequence: CAISESLTGELFF.

CDR3 DNA: TGTGCCAGCAGTTACAGGGAAGCTTACACCATATATTTT. The encoded protein is CASSYREAYTIYF. The chain links TRBV12-3 or TRBV12-4 to TRBJ1-3; possibly TRBD1 for D (6 bases). This CDR3 comprises 13 residues. Trimming took 4 bases from V and 8 from J, leaving 12 bases between them.

The gene calls are TRBV3-1 (or the pseudogene TRBV3-2) and TRBJ1-3; TRBD1 is a possible D gene (5 bases). Germline values: CDR1 LGHDT, CDR2 YNNKEL (reference sequence). CDR3 length: 19 residues. The V end lost 1 base, the J end lost 0 bases, and 19 bases lay between the germline ends. The CDR3 nucleotides read TGTGCCAGCAGCCAAGTGTGGGCCCAAGGGACCCACTCTGGAAACACCATATATTTT. Its protein is CASSQVWAQGTHSGNTIYF.

The chain has TRBV6-5 and TRBJ1-1; TRBD1 is a possible D gene (5 bases). CDR1 MNHEY and CDR2 SVGAGI come from the germline V gene. V lost 6 bases and J lost 0, with 14 bases in between. This CDR3 is built from 15 residues. CDR3 nucleotide sequence: TGTGCCAGCAGACGTGATGGGGCGGTGAACACTGAAGCTTTCTTT. Translating gives CASRRDGAVNTEAFF.

The V call is TRBV7-3, the J call TRBJ2-2; weak D call: TRBD1 (5 bases). The CDR3 contains 15 residues. Germline V gives CDR1 SGHTA, CDR2 FQGTGA. Deletions cut 1 base from V and 0 bases from J, with 6 bases between. The CDR3 DNA sequence: TGTGCCAGCAGCTTAATGGGGCCGAACACCGGGGAGCTGTTTTTT. Translation gives CASSLMGPNTGELFF. The variable domain in full, with the rest retrieved from reference TRBV7-3 and TRBJ2-2, is GAGVSQTPSNKVTEKGKYVELRCDPISGHTALYWYRQSLGQGPEFLIYFQGTGAADDSGLPNDRFFAVRPEGSVSTLKIQRTERGDSAVYLCASSLMGPNTGELFFGEGSRLTVL.

The chain joins TRBV27 to TRBJ1-5; TRBD1 matches at 8 bases. Per germline, CDR1 MNHEY and CDR2 SMNVEV (reference sequence). With 5 bases clipped from V and 4 bases from J, the junction kept 7 bases outside the gene matches. The CDR3 sequence is 15 residues long. CDR3 in amino acids: CASSLTGAGNQPQHF. The CDR3 coding sequence is TGTGCCAGCAGTCTGACAGGGGCGGGAAATCAGCCCCAGCATTTT.

The chain employs TRBV3-1 (or the pseudogene TRBV3-2) and TRBJ2-3; D not resolved. The V and J ends lost 4 bases and 6 bases respectively, with 14 bases between them. CDR3 length: 14 amino acids. The germline CDR1 and CDR2 sequences are LGHDT and YNNKEL (reference sequence). CDR3 protein: CASSLGSTWDTQYF. The CDR3 coding sequence is TGTGCCAGCAGCCTAGGAAGTACTTGGGATACGCAGTATTTT.

V is TRBV6-5 and J is TRBJ2-7; D is possibly TRBD2 (7 bases). Germline values: CDR1 MNHEY, CDR2 SVGAGI. This CDR3 is 14 amino acids long. The V end lost 6 bases, the J end lost 3 bases, and 15 bases lay between the germline ends. The CDR3 DNA reads as TGTGCCAGCAGGAACGCGGGGGCTATCTACGAGCAGTACTTC. It specifies CASRNAGAIYEQYF.

J is TRBJ2-3 and V is TRBV3-1 (or the pseudogene TRBV3-2); TRBD2 might be the D (5 bases). CDR3 length: 15 residues. V gave up 0 bases and J gave up 7 bases, with 14 bases separating them. Per germline, CDR1 LGHDT and CDR2 YNNKEL (reference sequence). CDR3: CASSQDAGSAYTQYF. CDR3 nucleotide sequence: TGTGCCAGCAGCCAAGACGCGGGTAGCGCCTATACGCAGTATTTT.

The chain links TRBV11-3 to TRBJ1-1; the D gene is possibly TRBD1 (5 bases). Germline V gene lookup returns CDR1 SGHNT and CDR2 YENEEA. Trimming removed 4 bases from V and 2 bases from J, with 17 bases in between. The CDR3 extends over 16 amino acids. CDR3 coding DNA: TGTGCCAGCAGCTCCTCGGAGGGGATCCCAAACACTGAAGCTTTCTTT. This encodes CASSSSEGIPNTEAFF. Full variable domain (outside the CDR3, taken from reference TRBV11-3 and TRBJ1-1): EAGVVQSPRYKIIEKKQPVAFWCNPISGHNTLYWYLQNLGQGPELLIRYENEEAVDDSQLPKDRFSAERLKGVDSTLKIQPAELGDSAVYLCASSSSEGIPNTEAFFGQGTRLTVV.

This clone was observed once. The chain links TRBV18 to TRBJ2-3, with no clear D. V lost 5 bases and J 0 bases, leaving 15 bases between the germline ends. The CDR3 contains 16 residues. In germline, CDR1 is KGHSH, CDR2 LQKENI. CDR3 amino acids: CASSTALTGSTDTQYF. The CDR3, as DNA: TGTGCCAGCTCAACGGCACTGACTGGGAGCACAGATACGCAGTATTTT.

The chain couples TRBV5-1 to TRBJ2-6, with D tentatively TRBD1 (6 bases). This CDR3 spans 17 amino acids. CDR1 and CDR2 from the germline V gene are SGHRS and YFSETQ. V lost 0 bases and J lost 2, with 12 bases in between. DNA for the CDR3: TGCGCCAGCAGCTTGGTAACAGGGCCTGCTGGGGCCAACGTCCTGACTTTC. The encoded protein is CASSLVTGPAGANVLTF.

The chain has TRBV28 and TRBJ1-2; D perhaps matches TRBD1 (6 bases). Per germline, CDR1 MDHEN and CDR2 SYDVKM. V was clipped by 5 bases and J by 5 bases, with 18 bases between them. The CDR3 consists of 15 residues. CDR3 in amino acids: CASSQPPPGVYGYTF. Written as DNA, the CDR3 is TGTGCCAGCAGTCAGCCGCCCCCAGGGGTATATGGCTACACCTTC.

The rearrangement links TRBV28 to TRBJ2-7, with 10 bases fitting TRBD1. Trimming took 7 bases from V and 5 from J; bases not matched to a gene: 8. Germline CDR1 MDHEN, CDR2 SYDVKM. The length of the CDR3 is 14 residues. As DNA, the CDR3 is TGTGCCAGCACCGGGACCGACAGGGGGCACGAGCAGTACTTC. It encodes CASTGTDRGHEQYF.

The chain is built from TRBV24-1 and TRBJ2-1; 11 nucleotides line up with TRBD2. The CDR3 contains 16 residues. Germline V CDR1 and CDR2: KGHDR, SFDVKD. Losses at the gene ends were 9 bases for V and 0 bases for J; bases not matched to a gene: 6. CDR3 sequence (DNA): TGTGCCACCGGGACTAGCGGACCGAGCTCCTACAATGAGCAGTTCTTC. This encodes CATGTSGPSSYNEQFF.

This sequence joins TRBV5-1 and TRBJ2-2; 8 positions agree with TRBD2. CDR1 and CDR2 from the germline V gene are SGHRS and YFSETQ. With 0 bases clipped from V and 1 base from J, the junction kept 5 bases outside the gene matches. This CDR3 comprises 17 residues. The CDR3 reads CASSLESAGGNTGELFF. The CDR3 DNA follows: TGCGCCAGCAGCTTGGAGTCCGCGGGGGGGAACACCGGGGAGCTGTTTTTT.

The chain has TRBV5-1 and TRBJ1-3; D is ambiguous. This CDR3 spans 14 amino acids. Trimming took off 0 bases at V and 3 bases at J, with 7 bases between the two ends. In germline, CDR1 is SGHRS, CDR2 YFSETQ. The DNA for the CDR3 is TGCGCCAGCAGCTTGGGGGGTGGTGGAAACACCATATATTTT. Protein: CASSLGGGGNTIYF.

The chain combines TRBV7-6 with TRBJ2-2; 8 bases map to TRBD2. Germline CDR1 SGHVS, CDR2 FNYEAQ. Trimming cost V 2 bases and J 2 bases; bases outside gene matches: 7. This CDR3 region has 17 residues. The CDR3 loop reads CASSLNTGGPNTGELFF. The CDR3 DNA follows: TGTGCCAGCAGCTTAAATACGGGGGGGCCTAACACCGGGGAGCTGTTTTTT.

This clone was detected only once. The chain joins TRBV7-2 to TRBJ2-1, with 10 bases identical to TRBD2. After removal of 6 bases from V and 4 bases from J, the junction contained 6 bases not matched to a gene. The CDR3 spans 15 residues. The germline gives CDR1 SGHTA, CDR2 FQGNSA. The CDR3 here is CASSPLAGDYNEQFF. The CDR3 bases are TGTGCCAGCAGTCCCCTAGCGGGGGATTACAATGAGCAGTTCTTC.

The V and J genes are TRBV7-2 and TRBJ1-1; D unclear. CDR1 SGHTA and CDR2 FQGNSA come from the germline V gene. Trimming took 5 bases from V and 5 from J, leaving 6 bases between them. The CDR3 runs 11 residues. CDR3 loop: CASSHGTEAFF. In nucleotides, the CDR3 is TGTGCCAGCAGCCACGGGACTGAAGCTTTCTTT.

V usage is TRBV7-2 and J usage is TRBJ2-1; 12 positions agree with TRBD2. Germline lookup yields CDR1 SGHTA and CDR2 FQGNSA. V shed 6 bases, J shed 5 bases, and the junction held 5 bases outside the gene matches. CDR3 size: 15 residues. The CDR3 protein is CASSLLAGGHNEQFF. The CDR3 DNA sequence: TGTGCCAGCAGTCTACTAGCGGGGGGTCACAATGAGCAGTTCTTC.

This sequence joins TRBV7-9 and TRBJ2-7; 10 nucleotides agree with TRBD2. V was clipped by 0 bases and J by 4 bases; unmatched bases: 6. The CDR3 runs to 16 residues. CDR1 is SEHNR, CDR2 FQNEAQ, per germline (reference sequence). The CDR3 bases are TGTGCCAGCAGCTTAGCCGGACTAGCGGAACATTACGAGCAGTACTTC. Translation gives CASSLAGLAEHYEQYF.

This chain connects TRBV9 to TRBJ2-1; D gene uncertain. Trimming shortened V by 3 bases and J by 1 base, and 8 bases separated the two germline ends. The CDR3 runs 14 residues. Germline V gene data show CDR1 as SGDLS and CDR2 as YYNGEE. CDR3 sequence (DNA): TGTGCCAGCAGCGGGCTAATTTCCTACAATGAGCAGTTCTTC. Translation: CASSGLISYNEQFF. The complete variable domain, with remaining parts taken from reference TRBV9 and TRBJ2-1, reads DSGVTQTPKHLITATGQRVTLRCSPRSGDLSVYWYQQSLDQGLQFLIQYYNGEERAKGNILERFSAQQFPDLHSELNLSSLELGDSALYFCASSGLISYNEQFFGPGTRLTVL.